This T cell receptor (beta chain) is drawn from a study of PD-L1 blockade in urothelial cancer. Study at large: Reported median T cell count for blood samples was 120,000 to 150,000.

Generated by immunoSEQ multiplex PCR, the TCRdb table keeps only in-frame clones and is missing some. The sample yields about 17,000 clones, about 85% seen once. Germline CDR1 LGHNA, CDR2 YSLEER. The CDR3 loop spans 15 amino acids. The V and J ends lost 1 base and 4 bases, in that order; junction bases with no gene match: 4. The diagnosis in patients was locally advanced or metastatic urothelial carcinoma. The clonotype comes from a man between 50 and 59 years old with urothelial cancer. This material consisted of PBMCs, taken around atezolizumab (anti-PD-L1) treatment. This chain connects TRBV4-3 to TRBJ2-3, with TRBD1 identical over 8 bases. The CDR3 sequence: CASSQADRDPDTQYF. The CDR3 nucleotides are TGCGCCAGCAGCCAAGCGGACAGGGACCCAGATACGCAGTATTTT.